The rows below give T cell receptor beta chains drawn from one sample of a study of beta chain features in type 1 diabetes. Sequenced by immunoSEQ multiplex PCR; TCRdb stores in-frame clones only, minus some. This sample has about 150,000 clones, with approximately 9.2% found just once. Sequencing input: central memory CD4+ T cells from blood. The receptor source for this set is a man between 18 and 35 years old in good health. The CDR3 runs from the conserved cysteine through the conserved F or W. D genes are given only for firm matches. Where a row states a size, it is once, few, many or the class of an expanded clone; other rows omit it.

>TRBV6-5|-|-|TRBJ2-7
CASREGHLYEQYF
TGTGCCAGCAGGGAAGGACACCTCTACGAGCAGTACTTC
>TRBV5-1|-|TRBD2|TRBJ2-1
CASSRRGETYNEQFF
TGCGCCAGCAGCCGACGGGGGGAAACCTACAATGAGCAGTTCTTC
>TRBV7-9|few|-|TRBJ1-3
CASSLGRGISAGNTIYF
TGTGCCAGCAGCTTAGGACGGGGGATTAGTGCTGGAAACACCATATATTTT
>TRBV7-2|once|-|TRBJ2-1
CASSFPNQAEQFF
TGTGCCAGCAGCTTCCCCAACCAGGCTGAGCAGTTCTTC
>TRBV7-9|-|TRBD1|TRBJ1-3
CASSEDRSSGNTIYF
TGTGCCAGCAGCGAGGACAGGAGCTCTGGAAACACCATATATTTT
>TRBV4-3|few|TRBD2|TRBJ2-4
CASSQGASGGASRIQYF
TGCGCCAGCAGCCAAGGCGCGAGCGGGGGGGCCAGTCGCATTCAGTACTTC
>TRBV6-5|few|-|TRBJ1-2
CASSYGGRSNYGYTF
TGTGCCAGCAGTTACGGGGGCAGATCTAACTATGGCTACACCTTC
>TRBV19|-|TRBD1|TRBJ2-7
CASSTPGQGYEQYF
TGTGCCAGTAGTACCCCGGGACAGGGGTACGAGCAGTACTTC
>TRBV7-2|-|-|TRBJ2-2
CASSSSKGGAYTGELFF
TGTGCCAGCAGCAGTTCTAAAGGGGGGGCTTACACCGGGGAGCTGTTTTTT
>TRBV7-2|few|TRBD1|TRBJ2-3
CASSPGQGAYTQYF
TGTGCCAGCAGCCCGGGACAGGGGGCTTATACGCAGTATTTT
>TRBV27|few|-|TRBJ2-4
CASSNIRGGTKNIQYF
TGTGCCAGCAGTAACATCAGGGGAGGGACCAAAAACATTCAGTACTTC
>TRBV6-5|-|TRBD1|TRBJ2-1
CASSYGTGPYNEQFF
TGTGCCAGCAGTTATGGGACAGGGCCCTACAATGAGCAGTTCTTC
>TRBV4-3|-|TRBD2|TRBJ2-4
CASSQGLAGGGVAKNIQYF
TGCGCCAGCAGCCAAGGCTTGGCGGGCGGGGGTGTCGCCAAAAACATTCAGTACTTC
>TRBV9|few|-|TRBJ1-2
CASSVELEGRGYTF
TGTGCCAGCAGCGTAGAGCTGGAGGGACGGGGCTACACCTTC
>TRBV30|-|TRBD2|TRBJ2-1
CAWNRLAGGRDEQFF
TGTGCCTGGAACCGACTAGCGGGGGGACGAGATGAGCAGTTCTTC
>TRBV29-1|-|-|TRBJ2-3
CSVELGGGTDTQYF
TGCAGCGTTGAACTGGGCGGGGGCACAGATACGCAGTATTTT
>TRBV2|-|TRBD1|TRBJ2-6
CASSRDRADGANVLTF
TGTGCCAGCAGCCGGGACAGGGCGGACGGGGCCAACGTCCTGACTTTC
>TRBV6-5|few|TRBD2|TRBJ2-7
CASSTSGGPYEQYF
TGTGCCAGCAGCACTAGCGGGGGGCCCTACGAGCAGTACTTC
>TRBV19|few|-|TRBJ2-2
CASSPSAAANTGELFF
TGTGCCAGTAGTCCCTCTGCGGCGGCGAACACCGGGGAGCTGTTTTTT
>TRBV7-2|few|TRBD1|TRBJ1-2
CASSSRGRGYGYTF
TGTGCCAGCAGCTCAAGGGGGCGCGGCTATGGCTACACCTTC
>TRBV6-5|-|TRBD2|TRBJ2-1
CASRGSGGPYNEQFF
TGTGCCAGCAGAGGTAGCGGGGGACCGTACAATGAGCAGTTCTTC
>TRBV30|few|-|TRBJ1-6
CAWNRDSQSPLHF
TGTGCCTGGAACCGGGACTCCCAATCACCCCTCCACTTT
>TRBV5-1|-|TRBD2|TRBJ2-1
CASSLGGTSAYNEQFF
TGCGCCAGCAGCTTGGGAGGGACTAGTGCGTACAATGAGCAGTTCTTC
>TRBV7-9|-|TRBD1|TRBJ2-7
CASSLRGTGSGEQYF
TGTGCCAGCAGCTTAAGGGGGACAGGTTCGGGAGAGCAGTACTTC
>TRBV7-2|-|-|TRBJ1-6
CASSPRRALDPYNSPLHF
TGTGCCAGCAGCCCCCGCAGGGCCCTGGACCCCTATAATTCACCCCTCCACTTT
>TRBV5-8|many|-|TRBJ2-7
CASSKSPGSDEQYF
TGTGCCAGCAGCAAGAGCCCGGGTTCCGACGAGCAGTACTTC
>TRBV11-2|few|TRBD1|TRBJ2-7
CASSPRGGLSYEQYF
TGTGCCAGCAGCCCCAGAGGGGGCTTGTCCTACGAGCAGTACTTC
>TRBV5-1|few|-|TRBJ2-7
CASSLAGNEQYF
TGCGCCAGCAGCTTGGCCGGGAACGAGCAGTACTTC
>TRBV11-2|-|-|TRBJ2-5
CASSLRWAPQETQYF
TGTGCCAGCAGCTTAAGGTGGGCCCCCCAAGAGACCCAGTACTTC
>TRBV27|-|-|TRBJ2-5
CASSFSGSATQYF
TGTGCCAGCAGTTTTTCTGGGAGCGCGACCCAGTACTTC
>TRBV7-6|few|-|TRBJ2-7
CASSLVGSSSYEQYF
TGTGCCAGCAGCTTAGTGGGCAGCAGCTCCTACGAGCAGTACTTC
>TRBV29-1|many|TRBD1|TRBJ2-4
CSVNTGTGENIQYF
TGCAGCGTCAATACCGGGACAGGGGAAAACATTCAGTACTTC
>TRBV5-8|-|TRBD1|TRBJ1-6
CASSAGTVLNSPLHF
TGTGCCAGCAGCGCGGGGACAGTCCTTAATTCACCCCTCCACTTT
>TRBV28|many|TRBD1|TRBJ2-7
CASSFRDRAYEQYF
TGTGCCAGCAGTTTCCGGGACAGAGCCTACGAGCAGTACTTC
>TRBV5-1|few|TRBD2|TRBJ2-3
CASSMTSGGTDTQYF
TGCGCCAGCAGCATGACTAGCGGGGGCACAGATACGCAGTATTTT
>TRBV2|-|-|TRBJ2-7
CASRSSYEQYF
TGTGCCAGCAGGTCCTCCTACGAGCAGTACTTC
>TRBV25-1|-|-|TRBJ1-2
CASSVPLRGKLCYGYTF
TGTGCCAGCAGTGTCCCCTTGCGGGGCAAGCTATGCTATGGCTACACCTTC
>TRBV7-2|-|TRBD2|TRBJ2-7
CASSPRGEPYEQYF
TGTGCCAGCAGCCCGCGGGGGGAACCCTACGAGCAGTACTTC
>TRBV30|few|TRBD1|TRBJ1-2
CALIPVGQSYGYTF
TGTGCCTTAATTCCCGTGGGACAGTCCTATGGCTACACCTTC
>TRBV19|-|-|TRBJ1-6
CASRRAQDSPLHF
TGTGCCAGTCGCAGGGCTCAGGATTCACCCCTCCACTTT
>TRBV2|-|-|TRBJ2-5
CASSVQETQYF
TGTGCCAGCAGCGTTCAAGAGACCCAGTACTTC
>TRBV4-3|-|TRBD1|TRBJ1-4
CASSQASGGIWRTNEKLFF
TGCGCCAGCAGCCAAGCGTCAGGGGGCATTTGGAGAACTAATGAAAAACTGTTTTTT
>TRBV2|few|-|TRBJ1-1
CASSVKFGHGNTEAFF
TGTGCCAGCAGTGTAAAGTTCGGACACGGGAACACTGAAGCTTTCTTT
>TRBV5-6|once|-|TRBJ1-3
CASSIADKSSGNTIYF
TGTGCCAGCAGCATAGCGGACAAGAGCTCTGGAAACACCATATATTTT
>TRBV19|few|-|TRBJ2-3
CASSIKAGDTQYF
TGTGCCAGTAGTATAAAGGCAGGGGATACGCAGTATTTT
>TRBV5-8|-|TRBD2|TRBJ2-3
CASRVSGSDTQYF
TGTGCCAGCAGGGTTAGCGGGTCAGATACGCAGTATTTT
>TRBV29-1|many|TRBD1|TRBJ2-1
CSVETTGLYNEQFF
TGCAGCGTTGAAACGACAGGGCTCTACAATGAGCAGTTCTTC
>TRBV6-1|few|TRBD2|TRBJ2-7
CASSKTTSGVYEQYF
TGTGCCAGCAGTAAAACCACTAGCGGGGTCTACGAGCAGTACTTC